The 16 T cell receptor beta chains below come from one sample, sequenced in a study of blood T cell repertoires in COVID-19. Assay used: immunoSEQ multiplex PCR; TCRdb lists only in-frame clones, some missing. The data contain 200,000 to 250,000 clones, approximately 88% of them singletons. Sequencing used PBMCs or T cells enriched from blood (not recorded which). Receptor source: a young man with acute COVID-19.

The genes are TRBV18 and TRBJ1-4; D remains unclear. Trimming left V 1 base short and J 6 bases short, with 12 bases between. The germline gives CDR1 KGHSH, CDR2 LQKENI. The length of the CDR3 is 15 residues. The CDR3 bases are TGTGCCAGCTCACCACAGGAGGGAGGAGATGAAAAACTGTTTTTT. Protein sequence: CASSPQEGGDEKLFF.

This clone showed up just a few times. The chain has TRBV6-5 and TRBJ2-3; 10 bases are shared with TRBD2. V lost 2 bases, J lost 6 bases, and 5 bases stayed unmatched. In germline, CDR1 is MNHEY, CDR2 SVGAGI. CDR3 length: 15 amino acids. The DNA for the CDR3 is TGTGCCAGCAGTTACGGGACTAGCGATCTGGATACGCAGTATTTT. Amino acids: CASSYGTSDLDTQYF.

This chain joins TRBV27 and TRBJ2-3; 7 nucleotides agree with TRBD2. Trimming removed 7 bases from V and 4 bases from J; junction bases left unmatched: 17. Germline V gives CDR1 MNHEY, CDR2 SMNVEV (reference sequence). The CDR3 has 17 amino acids. CDR3 nucleotide sequence: TGTGCCAGCAAACGTAGAGCAGGACTAGGGCGTTCAGATACGCAGTATTTT. Its translation: CASKRRAGLGRSDTQYF.

The CDR3 DNA reads as TGTGCCAGCTCACCCGACAGCGCTCATGGCTACACCTTC. Its protein is CASSPDSAHGYTF. This rearrangement joins TRBV18 to TRBJ1-2, with D tentatively TRBD1 (5 bases). V was cut by 3 bases and J by 6 bases, with 11 bases left in between. Germline CDR1 is KGHSH and CDR2 is LQKENI. The CDR3 runs to 13 residues.

The V and J genes are TRBV6-5 and TRBJ2-7; 9 nucleotides match TRBD2. Germline V gives CDR1 MNHEY, CDR2 SVGAGI. The CDR3 is 16 amino acids. J was trimmed by 0 bases and V by 4 bases; bases with no gene match: 7. CDR3 DNA: TGTGCCAGCAGTTCCTTAGCGGGAGCTCCCTCCTACGAGCAGTACTTC. Residues: CASSSLAGAPSYEQYF.

V is TRBV7-3 and J is TRBJ2-6; D is ambiguous. This CDR3 is 15 amino acids long. The germline V gene has CDR1 SGHTA and CDR2 FQGTGA. Trimming removed 6 bases at V and 4 bases at J, with 13 bases between. CDR3 DNA: TGTGCCAGCAGGGTCGGAGCCTCCGGGGCCAACGTCCTGACTTTC. Its translation is CASRVGASGANVLTF.

This clone was seen more than once but under ten times. The DNA of the CDR3 is TGTGCCAGCATCGGGGGTGAAGAGACCCAGTACTTC. Encoded protein: CASIGGEETQYF. The rearrangement joins TRBV28 to TRBJ2-5; a weak D match, TRBD2 (6 bases). The CDR3 runs 12 residues. Germline V gene sequence: CDR1 MDHEN, CDR2 SYDVKM. V dropped 7 bases and J dropped 3 bases, with 9 bases sitting between them.

This clone was seen just once. The chain has TRBV3-1 (or the pseudogene TRBV3-2) and TRBJ1-1; 8 bases agree with TRBD1. CDR1 LGHDT and CDR2 YNNKEL come from the germline V gene (reference sequence). After removal of 4 bases from V and 3 bases from J, the junction contained 1 base not matched to a gene. The CDR3 sequence is 13 residues long. The CDR3 sequence is CASSLDRDTEAFF. As DNA, the CDR3 is TGTGCCAGCAGCCTGGACAGGGACACTGAAGCTTTCTTT.

The V and J genes are TRBV12-5 and TRBJ2-7; 8 positions agree with TRBD2. There are 16 residues in the CDR3. Looked up from germline, CDR1 is LGHNT and CDR2 is FRNRAP. With V trimmed by 5 bases and J by 0 bases, 9 bases remained unmatched. In DNA, the CDR3 is TGTGCTAGTGGTCCGTGGACTAGCAGGAGCTCCTACGAGCAGTACTTC. Translating it yields CASGPWTSRSSYEQYF.

This rearrangement joins TRBV6-6 to TRBJ2-5; 10 bases agree with TRBD2. The CDR3 totals 17 residues. Germline V lookup: CDR1 MNHNY, CDR2 SVGAGI (reference sequence). The junction had 10 bases not matched to a gene; V was cut back by 5 bases and J by 1 base. CDR3 sequence reads: CASSPGLAEIFQETQYF. The CDR3, as DNA: TGTGCCAGCAGTCCCGGACTAGCGGAGATATTCCAAGAGACCCAGTACTTC.

The chain employs TRBV28 and TRBJ1-1; D uncertain. The CDR3 spans 14 residues. Germline CDR1 and CDR2: MDHEN and SYDVKM. The ends were cut back, 8 bases at V and 1 base at J, with 14 bases in the middle. CDR3 DNA sequence: TGTGCCAGCGCAGGCGGGGTATGGAACACTGAAGCTTTCTTT. Encoded protein: CASAGGVWNTEAFF.

The CDR3 spells CASSVGASMGDEQYF. The CDR3 coding sequence is TGTGCCAGCAGCGTAGGGGCCTCCATGGGCGACGAGCAGTACTTC. The chain uses TRBV9 and TRBJ2-7; D not certain. Germline CDR1 and CDR2: SGDLS and YYNGEE. V was shortened by 0 bases and J by 5 bases, with 15 bases between the two germline ends. The CDR3 loop spans 15 amino acids.

This clone was recorded only once. V is TRBV25-1 and J is TRBJ2-5, with a possible D match to TRBD2 (6 bases). The V end lost 6 bases, the J end lost 1 base, and 12 bases lay between the germline ends. The germline gives CDR1 MGHDK, CDR2 SYGVNS. This CDR3 region has 14 residues. The CDR3 protein is CASRYGGPQETQYF. DNA of the CDR3: TGTGCCAGCAGATACGGAGGGCCCCAAGAGACCCAGTACTTC.

This clone was picked up a small number of times. This chain joins TRBV29-1 and TRBJ2-5; tentatively, D is TRBD1 (5 bases). Between the trimmed V and J ends, which lost 5 bases and 5 bases, there was a span of 9 bases. The CDR3 totals 11 residues. The V gene's germline CDR1 is SQVTM and CDR2 ANQGSEA. The CDR3 loop reads CSVRRAETQYF. The CDR3 DNA reads as TGCAGCGTTCGCAGGGCGGAGACCCAGTACTTC.

The J gene is TRBJ2-7, the V gene TRBV5-1, with 8 bases matching TRBD1. The germline CDR1 and CDR2 sequences are SGHRS and YFSETQ. The CDR3 has 15 residues. Trimming took 0 bases from V and 6 from J; bases not matched to a gene: 8. The CDR3 DNA reads TGCGCCAGCAGCTTGGGGGAGGACAGGGTTTCCGAGCAGTACTTC. Its translation is CASSLGEDRVSEQYF.

This sequence joins TRBV2 and TRBJ2-1; 13 bases fit TRBD2. In germline, CDR1 is SNHLY, CDR2 FYNNEI. Losses at the gene ends were 4 bases for V and 5 bases for J; bases not matched to a gene: 2. This CDR3 has 15 amino acids. The CDR3 DNA is TGTGCCAGCAGTGGGACTAGCGGGGGCAACAATGAGCAGTTCTTC. Protein: CASSGTSGGNNEQFF.